This T cell receptor (beta chain) was observed in a study of blood T cells in healthy people across ages. Findings and caveats of the study: Older age went with lower TCR beta diversity per million T cells, in a roughly linear way.

This CDR3 spans 14 amino acids. Germline values: CDR1 ENHRY, CDR2 SYGVKD. V gave up 0 bases and J gave up 13 bases; unmatched junction bases: 9. As regards this clonotype: Its cognate antigen is unknown.

A second PCR of 7 to 11 cycles used a sample-barcoded 5' primer and a J-beta primer mix. TCRdb independently ran MiXCR on the 5' RACE reads; one entry per CDR3 protein. The table has 650,000 to 900,000 distinct CDR3 sequences, about 59% seen once. This TCR derives from a man in his thirties or forties in good health. Input material: blood. The V call is TRBV10-3, the J call TRBJ2-1; 7 bases line up with TRBD1. The DNA for the CDR3 is TGTGCCATCAGTGAGTCCGCAGGGGGAGAGACCCAGTTCTTC. As protein: CAISESAGGETQFF.